This TCR beta chain was profiled in a study of blood T cell repertoires in COVID-19. This clone has only a few counts. Repertoires were generated with immunoSEQ multiplex PCR, while TCRdb's copy carries only in-frame clones and drops some. Of some 150,000 clones listed, 70% to 85% were seen once; the top ten hold roughly 10%. CDR1 SGHRS and CDR2 YFSETQ come from the germline V gene. V trimming: 4 bases; J trimming: 2 bases; junction bases outside the gene matches: 8. The CDR3 sequence is 16 residues long. Sequencing was performed on peripheral blood. The rearrangement uses TRBV5-1 and TRBJ1-2; TRBD1 matches 10 bases. The clonotype comes from a woman older than 75 in a cohort sampled during active or convalescent COVID-19. The CDR3 bases are TGCGCCAGCAGCCTGGACAGGGGGTCGTTGAACTATGGCTACACCTTC. Amino acid sequence: CASSLDRGSLNYGYTF.